This entry lists 17 T cell receptor beta chains sequenced from one sample in a study of siplizumab effects on memory and regulatory T cells. Generated by immunoSEQ multiplex PCR, the TCRdb table keeps only in-frame clones and is missing some. The data contain around 86,000 clones, 85% to 95% of them singletons. The specimen sequenced was non-Treg CD4+ T cells sorted from blood. The source is a human donor in good health.

V gene TRBV9 combines with J gene TRBJ2-7, with TRBD2 matching 7 bases. The CDR3 is 16 residues long. V trimming: 0 bases; J trimming: 3 bases; junction bases outside the gene matches: 9. Germline CDR1 reads SGDLS; CDR2 reads YYNGEE. This CDR3 reads CASSVGGSSGIYEQYF. CDR3 DNA sequence: TGTGCCAGCAGCGTAGGTGGGTCTAGCGGTATCTACGAGCAGTACTTC.

This clone appeared a few times. The chain carries TRBV18 and TRBJ1-1, with D unresolved. Germline assignment: CDR1 KGHSH and CDR2 LQKENI. Deletions cut 4 bases from V and 4 bases from J, with 13 bases between. This CDR3 is built from 14 residues. In nucleotides, the CDR3 is TGTGCCAGCTCACGAGGAGGGATCGGCACTGAAGCTTTCTTT. This encodes CASSRGGIGTEAFF.

The J gene is TRBJ2-1, the V gene TRBV6-1; 8 nucleotides align to TRBD2. There are 12 residues in the CDR3. CDR1 is MNHNS and CDR2 is SASEGT in the germline V gene. Losses at the gene ends were 4 bases for V and 13 bases for J; bases not matched to a gene: 6. The CDR3 region is CASSVTSVYQFF. The CDR3 nucleotides are TGTGCCAGCAGTGTGACTAGCGTGTACCAGTTCTTC.

The chain couples TRBV19 to TRBJ1-1; tentatively, D is TRBD1 (6 bases). V was clipped by 4 bases and J by 4 bases, with 16 bases between them. The germline V gene has CDR1 LNHDA and CDR2 SQIVND (reference sequence). The CDR3 length is 15 residues. The CDR3 loop reads CASSRRDTSSTEAFF. CDR3 bases: TGTGCCAGTAGTAGACGGGACACGTCAAGCACTGAAGCTTTCTTT.

This chain joins TRBV19 and TRBJ2-2, with D possibly TRBD1 on 6 matching bases. This CDR3 has 17 residues. Germline CDR1 LNHDA, CDR2 SQIVND (reference sequence). V dropped 4 bases and J dropped 6 bases, with 21 bases sitting between them. The DNA for the CDR3 is TGTGCCAGTAGTAGGCAGTCACAGGGTGGGCTGTCCGGGGAGCTGTTTTTT. It specifies CASSRQSQGGLSGELFF.

V usage is TRBV27 and J usage is TRBJ1-4; D perhaps matches TRBD1 (5 bases). The CDR3 length is 15 residues. V shed 2 bases and J shed 7 bases, with 14 bases lying between them. Germline-derived CDR1 and CDR2 are MNHEY and SMNVEV (reference sequence). CDR3 residues: CASSLGAEVREKLFF. The CDR3 region has the DNA TGTGCCAGCAGTTTAGGGGCCGAGGTGCGTGAAAAACTGTTTTTT.

The chain recombines TRBV2 with TRBJ2-1; 8 nucleotides match TRBD1. The V gene end was trimmed by 3 bases and the J gene end by 0 bases; junction bases not matched to a gene: 1. From germline, CDR1 is SNHLY and CDR2 FYNNEI. This CDR3 spans 15 amino acids. CDR3 loop: CASSETGVSYNEQFF. As DNA, the CDR3 is TGTGCCAGCAGTGAGACAGGGGTCTCCTACAATGAGCAGTTCTTC.

The chain joins TRBV18 to TRBJ2-3; no reliable D call. Germline V lookup: CDR1 KGHSH, CDR2 LQKENI. CDR3 length equals 13 residues. V lost 1 base and J lost 4, with 6 bases in between. The CDR3: CASSPQGSDTQYF. For the CDR3, the DNA is TGTGCCAGCTCACCACAAGGGTCAGATACGCAGTATTTT.

The chain is built from TRBV19 and TRBJ1-2; TRBD1 is a possible D gene (5 bases). Looked up from germline, CDR1 is LNHDA and CDR2 is SQIVND (reference sequence). The CDR3 consists of 14 residues. Trimming stripped 5 bases from V and 4 bases from J, with 14 bases between. CDR3 bases: TGTGCCAGTAGTCGTCAGGGTTCTGTCTATGGCTACACCTTC. This codes for CASSRQGSVYGYTF.

The rearrangement joins TRBV30 to TRBJ2-6; maybe TRBD1 (7 bases). The length of the CDR3 is 16 residues. V dropped 2 bases and J dropped 2 bases, with 13 bases sitting between them. The germline gives CDR1 GTSNPN, CDR2 SVGIG (reference sequence). CDR3 residues: CAWSSQGGTGANVLTF. The CDR3 nucleotides read TGTGCCTGGAGTTCTCAGGGGGGAACTGGGGCCAACGTCCTGACTTTC.

V and J are TRBV4-1 and TRBJ1-1, with D unclear. Between the trimmed V and J ends, which lost 1 base and 2 bases, there was a span of 8 bases. This CDR3 is built from 14 residues. Germline V CDR1 and CDR2: MGHRA, YSYEKL. CDR3 sequence reads: CASSQVVGNTEAFF. The DNA for the CDR3 is TGCGCCAGCAGCCAAGTGGTCGGCAACACTGAAGCTTTCTTT.

The chain links TRBV7-9 to TRBJ2-7; D uncertain. Germline V gene sequence: CDR1 SEHNR, CDR2 FQNEAQ (reference sequence). The CDR3 runs to 15 residues. Between the trimmed V and J ends, which lost 5 bases and 2 bases, there was a span of 16 bases. The CDR3 nucleotides read TGTGCCAGCAGCCCACCCAGTGGCCCCCCCTACGAGCAGTACTTC. It encodes CASSPPSGPPYEQYF.

The chain joins TRBV10-3 to TRBJ2-1, with TRBD1 matching over 9 bases. The trim removed 3 bases at V and 4 bases at J, leaving 7 bases unmatched. The CDR3 consists of 16 residues. Per the germline V gene, CDR1 is ENHRY and CDR2 is SYGVKD. The CDR3 is CAISDYGTGIYNEQFF. The CDR3 DNA is TGTGCCATCAGTGATTACGGGACAGGGATATACAATGAGCAGTTCTTC.

V gene TRBV5-1 combines with J gene TRBJ2-3; D tentatively fits TRBD1 or TRBD2 (5 bases each). This CDR3 is built from 16 residues. Germline loops: CDR1 SGHRS, CDR2 YFSETQ. Trimming stripped 4 bases from V and 0 bases from J, with 15 bases between. Here the CDR3 DNA reads TGCGCCAGCAGCCTACCTGGGACGTCTAGCACAGATACGCAGTATTTT. Its protein is CASSLPGTSSTDTQYF.

CDR3 in DNA: TGCGCCAGCAGCTCGAGCAGGGACCTCCCCGAAGCTTTCTTT. This translates into CASSSSRDLPEAFF. The V call is TRBV4-1, the J call TRBJ1-1, with D perhaps TRBD1 (5 bases). Germline CDR1 and CDR2: MGHRA and YSYEKL. The CDR3 is 14 amino acids. V was clipped by 5 bases and J by 8 bases, with 18 bases between them.

V and J are TRBV5-4 and TRBJ2-5; D is undetermined. The CDR3 sequence is 12 residues long. V was clipped by 0 bases and J by 4 bases, with 4 bases between them. Germline-derived CDR1 and CDR2 are SGHNT and YYREEE (reference sequence). CDR3 bases: TGTGCCAGCAGCTTGGTCTCAGAGACCCAGTACTTC. Translation gives CASSLVSETQYF.

V is TRBV10-2 and J is TRBJ1-1; the D gene is possibly TRBD1 (5 bases). The V and J ends lost 7 bases and 4 bases respectively, with 13 bases between them. The CDR3 extends over 13 amino acids. Germline CDR1 is WSHSY and CDR2 is SAAADI. The DNA for the CDR3 is TGCGCCAGCACTCTCGGGGCTAGCACTGAAGCTTTCTTT. Its translation is CASTLGASTEAFF.